These 26 T cell receptor beta chains came from one sample sequenced in a study of T cells after yellow fever vaccination. TCRdb redid the calling of the 5' RACE reads with MiXCR, one entry per CDR3 protein. The table includes about 220,000 distinct CDR3 sequences, around 3.1% detected once. Sequenced material: CD4+ T cells sorted from PBMCs, taken 10 days after the yellow fever booster vaccination. The receptors originated from a man aged 18 to 30 who received the YFV17D yellow fever vaccine.

This clonotype was observed many times. V gene TRBV11-3 combines with J gene TRBJ2-5, with unresolved D. CDR3 length: 13 residues. V lost 5 bases and J lost 5, with 12 bases in between. CDR1 SGHNT and CDR2 YENEEA come from the germline V gene. DNA of the CDR3: TGTGCCAGCAGCCTCCGACACTCCGAGACCCAGTACTTC. Residues: CASSLRHSETQYF.

This clonotype was observed once. Just one base apart from a much larger clone, this may be a read error. CDR3 coding DNA: TGCGCCAGCAGCTTAGCGGGGGAGTACACCGGGGAGCTGCTTTTT. Protein product: CASSLAGEYTGELLF. The chain employs TRBV5-1 and TRBJ2-2, with 8 bases matching TRBD2. Germline V lookup: CDR1 SGHRS, CDR2 YFSETQ. The CDR3 totals 15 residues.

This clonotype has a count of ten or more. The chain uses TRBV6-5 and TRBJ1-2; 7 positions agree with TRBD1. CDR3 length equals 15 residues. The germline V gene encodes CDR1 MNHEY and CDR2 SVGAGI. The junction had 11 bases not matched to a gene; V was cut back by 2 bases and J by 8 bases. CDR3 sequence: CASSYQDRPLGGYTF. CDR3 DNA: TGTGCCAGCAGTTACCAGGACAGGCCCCTGGGGGGCTACACCTTC.

This clonotype occurred a few times. This chain joins TRBV7-8 and TRBJ1-2, with 7 positions matching TRBD1. The germline CDR1 and CDR2 sequences are SGHVS and FQNEAQ. There are 15 residues in the CDR3. The V segment lost 1 base and the J segment 0 bases; nucleotides outside the gene matches: 2. For the CDR3, the DNA is TGTGCCAGCAGCTTAGGAGGACAGGCTAACTATGGCTACACCTTC. Its protein product is CASSLGGQANYGYTF. The full variable domain, its missing parts supplied by reference TRBV7-8 and TRBJ1-2, is GAGVSQSPRYKVAKRGQDVALRCDPISGHVSLFWYQQALGQGPEFLTYFQNEAQLDKSGLPSDRFFAERPEGSVSTLKIQRTQQEDSAVYLCASSLGGQANYGYTFGSGTRLTVV.

The chain links TRBV27 to TRBJ2-1; maybe TRBD1 (5 bases). CDR1 and CDR2 (germline): MNHEY, SMNVEV (reference sequence). CDR3 length: 15 amino acids. Between the trimmed V and J ends, which lost 5 bases and 4 bases, there was a span of 15 bases. The CDR3 DNA is TGTGCCAGCAGTAGGGATCGACAGACGTACAATGAGCAGTTCTTC. As protein: CASSRDRQTYNEQFF.

The chain uses TRBV19 and TRBJ2-1, with 9 nucleotides matching TRBD1. The CDR3 covers 14 residues. The germline V gene has CDR1 LNHDA and CDR2 SQIVND (reference sequence). J lost 2 bases, V lost 6 bases, and 2 bases had no gene match. In DNA, the CDR3 is TGTGCCAGTAGGGGACAGGGTCCCTACAATGAGCAGTTCTTC. Amino acids: CASRGQGPYNEQFF. The full variable domain, its missing parts supplied by reference TRBV19 and TRBJ2-1, is DGGITQSPKYLFRKEGQNVTLSCEQNLNHDAMYWYRQDPGQGLRLIYYSQIVNDFQKGDIAEGYSVSREKKESFPLTVTSAQKNPTAFYLCASRGQGPYNEQFFGPGTRLTVL.

This clonotype showed up just a few times. The genes are TRBV7-8 and TRBJ2-7; D not certain. The CDR3 length is 13 residues. From germline, CDR1 is SGHVS and CDR2 FQNEAQ. Deletions cut 1 base from V and 2 bases from J, with 6 bases between. The CDR3 coding sequence is TGTGCCAGCAGCTTAGAACATACCTACGAGCAGTACGTC. This encodes CASSLEHTYEQYV.

V is TRBV6-6 and J is TRBJ2-1; 11 bases agree with TRBD1. Unmatched junction bases numbered 12, after V lost 7 bases and J lost 7 bases. The CDR3 runs to 16 residues. The germline gives CDR1 MNHNY, CDR2 SVGAGI (reference sequence). The CDR3 loop reads CASNDPGTGGGNEQFF. The CDR3 coding sequence is TGTGCCAGCAATGACCCCGGGACAGGGGGGGGAAATGAGCAGTTCTTC.

The gene calls are TRBV2 and TRBJ1-5; D remains unclear. This CDR3 has 12 amino acids. Germline lookup yields CDR1 SNHLY and CDR2 FYNNEI. The V end lost 2 bases, the J end lost 7 bases, and 6 bases lay between the germline ends. The CDR3 reads CASSESGQPQHF. The DNA of the CDR3 is TGTGCCAGCAGTGAATCTGGGCAGCCCCAGCATTTT.

The rearrangement joins TRBV6-6 to TRBJ1-6; D is unresolved. This CDR3 has 17 amino acids. Germline lookup yields CDR1 MNHNY and CDR2 SVGAGI (reference sequence). V gave up 5 bases and J gave up 0 bases, with 14 bases separating them. Written as DNA, the CDR3 is TGTGCCAGCAGTCTCGACAAAGGGAGCTCCTATAATTCACCCCTCCACTTT. This gives the protein CASSLDKGSSYNSPLHF.

This clonotype has a handful of counts. V is TRBV7-2 and J is TRBJ2-3; maybe TRBD2 (6 bases). The CDR3 extends over 15 amino acids. V was pared by 5 bases and J by 4 bases, with 16 bases between. Germline V lookup: CDR1 SGHTA, CDR2 FQGNSA. CDR3 in DNA: TGTGCCAGCAGCCTAAGAGCGGGTCGGTCAGATACGCAGTATTTT. This sequence encodes CASSLRAGRSDTQYF. The whole variable domain, filled in from reference TRBV7-2 and TRBJ2-3, reads GAGVSQSPSNKVTEKGKDVELRCDPISGHTALYWYRQSLGQGLEFLIYFQGNSAPDKSGLPSDRFSAERTGGSVSTLTIQRTQQEDSAVYLCASSLRAGRSDTQYFGPGTRLTVL.

V is TRBV2 and J is TRBJ2-7; 10 bases are a match to TRBD1. The CDR3 extends over 15 amino acids. Germline lookup yields CDR1 SNHLY and CDR2 FYNNEI. V lost 3 bases to trimming and J lost 5 bases; unmatched junction nucleotides: 7. CDR3 sequence reads: CASSERGTGVNEQYF. CDR3 nucleotide sequence: TGTGCCAGCAGTGAGAGGGGGACAGGGGTGAACGAGCAGTACTTC.

The chain is built from TRBV5-1 and TRBJ2-6; D remains unclear. In germline, CDR1 is SGHRS, CDR2 YFSETQ. The V and J ends lost 6 bases and 3 bases respectively, with 10 bases between them. This CDR3 comprises 14 residues. In nucleotides, the CDR3 is TGCGCCAGCAACGAAGGCGGTGGGGCCAACGTCCTGACTTTC. It specifies CASNEGGGANVLTF.

This clonotype was observed many times. V and J are TRBV29-1 and TRBJ2-3, with 7 bases aligning to TRBD1. V dropped 4 bases and J dropped 3; count of bases not matched to a gene: 4. The V gene's germline CDR1 is SQVTM and CDR2 ANQGSEA. This CDR3 region has 13 residues. The CDR3 nucleotides are TGCAGCGTTGGGGGCAGGGGGACAGATACGCAGTATTTT. It yields the protein CSVGGRGTDTQYF.

CDR3 region: CASSPNQRDGYTF. The CDR3 DNA sequence: TGTGCCAGCAGCCCCAATCAGAGGGATGGCTACACCTTC. The chain uses TRBV5-6 and TRBJ1-2; no clear D. V was trimmed by 4 bases and J by 6 bases, leaving 13 bases between them. The CDR3 sequence is 13 residues long. The germline V gene has CDR1 SGHDT and CDR2 YYEEEE.

Only a few counts were recorded for this clonotype. This chain connects TRBV5-4 to TRBJ1-2; the D is unclear. Germline CDR1 SGHNT, CDR2 YYREEE (reference sequence). V was pared by 1 base and J by 5 bases, with 9 bases between. The CDR3 is made up of 13 amino acids. CDR3 DNA: TGTGCCAGCAGCTTGAACGATATATATGGCTACACCTTC. Residues: CASSLNDIYGYTF.

The gene calls are TRBV4-1 and TRBJ2-3; D gene ambiguous. The CDR3 has 15 amino acids. Germline lookup yields CDR1 MGHRA and CDR2 YSYEKL. V was pared by 1 base and J by 4 bases, with 12 bases between. The CDR3 DNA is TGCGCCAGCAGCCAAGCCCGGGCCAGAGCAGATACGCAGTATTTT. This codes for CASSQARARADTQYF.

V usage is TRBV4-3 and J usage is TRBJ1-4; the match to TRBD1 covers 9 bases. CDR1 is LGHNA, CDR2 YSLEER, per germline. The junction had 9 bases not matched to a gene; V was cut back by 0 bases and J by 10 bases. CDR3 length: 16 residues. The CDR3: CASSQEGYRGLGKLFF. The CDR3 DNA follows: TGCGCCAGCAGCCAAGAGGGCTACAGGGGGCTAGGAAAACTGTTTTTT.

The chain recombines TRBV7-8 with TRBJ2-7; D could derive from TRBD1 or TRBD2 (5 bases each). Between the trimmed V and J ends, which lost 1 base and 2 bases, there was a span of 18 bases. This CDR3 is 17 amino acids long. The germline V gene encodes CDR1 SGHVS and CDR2 FQNEAQ. CDR3 DNA: TGTGCCAGCAGCTTAGGTTCTCTCCGGGACGGAGCCTACGAGCAGTACTTC. It is translated as CASSLGSLRDGAYEQYF.

This clonotype was counted many times. V gene TRBV4-2 combines with J gene TRBJ2-7, with D possibly being TRBD2 (5 bases). The germline CDR1 and CDR2 sequences are LGHNA and YNFKEQ. This CDR3 has 14 amino acids. V was clipped by 4 bases and J by 2 bases, with 12 bases between them. CDR3 DNA: TGTGCCAGCAGCCTTGGGGTCGGGGCCTACGAGCAGTACTTC. Residues: CASSLGVGAYEQYF.

This clonotype has a count of ten or more. The CDR3 spells CATQTGYNEQFF. The CDR3, as DNA: TGTGCCACTCAGACAGGCTACAATGAGCAGTTCTTC. The chain recombines TRBV24-1 with TRBJ2-1, with D possibly being TRBD1 (6 bases). The length of the CDR3 is 12 residues. CDR1 and CDR2 (germline): KGHDR, SFDVKD. V shed 10 bases and J shed 3 bases, with 9 bases lying between them.

Many counts were recorded for this clonotype. This rearrangement joins TRBV12-3 or TRBV12-4 to TRBJ1-3, with D perhaps matching TRBD1 (5 bases). The CDR3 length is 15 residues. The ends were cut back, 6 bases at V and 0 bases at J, with 12 bases in the middle. The DNA of the CDR3 is TGTGCCAGCAGACTACAGGTGATCTCTGGAAACACCATATATTTT. Protein product: CASRLQVISGNTIYF.

At least ten counts were recorded for this clonotype. The V call is TRBV7-2, the J call TRBJ2-5; 9 bases map to TRBD1. The CDR3 loop spans 14 amino acids. Germline V gene data show CDR1 as SGHTA and CDR2 as FQGNSA. J gave up 5 bases and V 5 bases, and 6 bases lay outside the gene matches. CDR3 region: CASSNTGGAETQYF. In nucleotides, the CDR3 is TGTGCCAGCAGCAATACAGGGGGCGCGGAGACCCAGTACTTC. Using reference TRBV7-2 and TRBJ2-5 for the parts outside the CDR3, the full variable domain is GAGVSQSPSNKVTEKGKDVELRCDPISGHTALYWYRQSLGQGLEFLIYFQGNSAPDKSGLPSDRFSAERTGGSVSTLTIQRTQQEDSAVYLCASSNTGGAETQYFGPGTRLLVL.

Ten or more counts support this clonotype. In nucleotides, the CDR3 is TGTGCCAGCAGCTTAAATGAGGGGGCGTACGGCTACACCTTC. It translates to CASSLNEGAYGYTF. V is TRBV7-2 and J is TRBJ1-2; 7 bases match TRBD1. Looked up from germline, CDR1 is SGHTA and CDR2 is FQGNSA. Trimming cost V 2 bases and J 8 bases; bases outside gene matches: 8. The CDR3 is 14 residues long.

This clonotype was observed at least ten times. The rearrangement uses TRBV12-3 or TRBV12-4 and TRBJ2-2; no reliable D call. Trimming pared 6 bases from V and 5 bases from J, leaving 10 bases between. This CDR3 comprises 13 residues. The CDR3 spells CASSLWETGELFF. The DNA of the CDR3 is TGTGCCAGCAGCTTGTGGGAAACCGGGGAGCTGTTTTTT.

This clonotype came up a few times. V gene TRBV5-4 combines with J gene TRBJ1-2; a weak D match, TRBD1 (6 bases). This CDR3 spans 17 amino acids. Per germline, CDR1 SGHNT and CDR2 YYREEE (reference sequence). V was trimmed by 1 base and J by 0 bases, leaving 16 bases between them. The CDR3 DNA follows: TGTGCCAGCAGCTTGCCCGGACAGACCCCGACTAACTATGGCTACACCTTC. This encodes CASSLPGQTPTNYGYTF.